This record covers a single T cell receptor beta chain. CDR3 length: 14 amino acids. CDR1 and CDR2 from the germline V gene are SQVTM and ANQGSEA. The germline V and J ends were trimmed by 4 bases and 0 bases, with 10 bases remaining between them. The data belong to a study of cytomegalovirus exposure and HLA in healthy donors. Researchers ran the PCR with 60 Vbeta and 13 Jbeta primers. This table comes from immunoSEQ multiplex PCR, and its TCRdb copy is limited to in-frame clones, with some not included. The top ten clones hold 3.5% to 4.5% of a sample with approximately 77,000 clones, about 73% of them seen once.

The TCR was taken from a man aged 40-49 years in good health and CMV-seronegative. The sample taken for sequencing was PBMCs. The genes are TRBV29-1 and TRBJ1-3; D is ambiguous. DNA for the CDR3: TGCAGCGTTGGATTAACTTCCTCTGGAAACACCATATATTTT. Encoded protein: CSVGLTSSGNTIYF.